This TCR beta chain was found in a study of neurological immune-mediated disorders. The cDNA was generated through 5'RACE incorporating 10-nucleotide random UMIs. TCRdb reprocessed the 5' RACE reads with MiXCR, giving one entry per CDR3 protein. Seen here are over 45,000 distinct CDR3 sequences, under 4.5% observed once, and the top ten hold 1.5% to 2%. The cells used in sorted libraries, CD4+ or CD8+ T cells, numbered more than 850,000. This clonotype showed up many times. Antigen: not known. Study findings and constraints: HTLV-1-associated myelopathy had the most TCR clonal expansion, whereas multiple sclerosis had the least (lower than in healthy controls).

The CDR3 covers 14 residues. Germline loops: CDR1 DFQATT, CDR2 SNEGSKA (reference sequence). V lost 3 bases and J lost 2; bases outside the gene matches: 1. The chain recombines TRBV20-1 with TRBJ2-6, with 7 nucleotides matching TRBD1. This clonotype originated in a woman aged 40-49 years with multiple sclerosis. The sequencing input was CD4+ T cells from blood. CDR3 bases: TGCAGTGCTAGCCAGGGGGCTGGGGCCAACGTCCTGACTTTC. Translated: CSASQGAGANVLTF.